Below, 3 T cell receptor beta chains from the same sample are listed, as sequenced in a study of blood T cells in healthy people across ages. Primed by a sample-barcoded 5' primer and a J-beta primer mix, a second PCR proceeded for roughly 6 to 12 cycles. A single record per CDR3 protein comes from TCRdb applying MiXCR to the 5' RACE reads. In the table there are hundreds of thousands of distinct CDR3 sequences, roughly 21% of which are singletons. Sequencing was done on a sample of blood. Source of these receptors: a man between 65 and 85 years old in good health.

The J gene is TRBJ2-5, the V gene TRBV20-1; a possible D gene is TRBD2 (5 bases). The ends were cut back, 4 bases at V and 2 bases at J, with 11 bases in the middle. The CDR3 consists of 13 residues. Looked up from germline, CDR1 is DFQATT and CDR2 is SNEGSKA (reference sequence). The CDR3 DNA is TGCAGTGCTATAGGTAGCGTACAAGAGACCCAGTACTTC. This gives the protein CSAIGSVQETQYF.

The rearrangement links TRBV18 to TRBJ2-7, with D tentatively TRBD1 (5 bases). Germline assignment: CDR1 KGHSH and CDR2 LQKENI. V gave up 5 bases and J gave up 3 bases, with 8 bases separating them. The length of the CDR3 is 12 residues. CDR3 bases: TGTGCCAGCTCAGACAGCGTCTACGAGCAGTACTTC. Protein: CASSDSVYEQYF.

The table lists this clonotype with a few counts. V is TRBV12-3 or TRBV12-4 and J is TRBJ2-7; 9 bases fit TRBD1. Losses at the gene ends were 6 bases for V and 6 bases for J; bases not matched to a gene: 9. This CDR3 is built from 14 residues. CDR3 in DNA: TGTGCCAGCAGCCGGGACAGGGTCTTATTCGAGCAGTACTTC. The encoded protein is CASSRDRVLFEQYF.